This T cell receptor beta chain was retrieved from a study of cytomegalovirus exposure and HLA in healthy donors listed by TCRdb under 2017. As for the study more broadly: According to an earlier analysis of several hundred of the donors, about 179 million T cells yielded some 110 million unique TCR beta sequences and around 300 Gb of sequence data. Roughly 5 DR-DQ haplotypes were handled as single units for association and clustering, since linkage in the cohort was strong. A separate validation cohort of 100 to 150 different subjects was used in addition to the 666-subject first cohort. Among around 400 genotyped donors of the cohort, an average of about 240,000 unique TCR beta nucleotide sequences were sequenced per donor, roughly 18% of them non-productive. Rather than using new phenotypic data, the later analysis identified candidate immune exposures from TCR beta sequences and from how often those sequences occurred across donors. Every discovery cohort repertoire had been produced on one sequencing platform. High-throughput TCR immunosequencing, statistical association of individual TCRs with disease status, and machine learning were combined to predict cytomegalovirus infection status. Donor age, sex, ethnicity and CMV serostatus were compiled together with the repertoire data. The study was designed to test whether signatures of past pathogen exposure could be identified by cataloging public T cell receptors. Typing coverage differed by locus: A, B, C, DRB1 and DQB1 were typed in about 629-640 donors, DQA1 in approximately 520, DPA1 in roughly 590, and DPB1 in 472. The study profiled the T cell repertoires of approximately 700 subjects by immunosequencing and related them to cytomegalovirus serostatus. Among the roughly 400 genotyped donors, about 83% belonged to the genetic ancestry cluster associated with self-reported Caucasian donors. A later analysis re-examined previously published TCR beta repertoires from around 670 donors and added high-resolution HLA genotyping to investigate patterns of TCR occurrence. Genome-wide SNP genotypes for about 55% of the roughly 670 donors were used in a later genetic analysis, which treated that subset as a discovery cohort. An earlier analysis of fewer than 700 of the donors applied high-throughput TCR beta sequencing to assess whether each TCR beta V gene segment acted as functional or pseudogenic. Both class I and class II loci were covered by HLA typing, at four-digit resolution. An early release covering some 640 HLA-typed donors comprised 250 to 350 gigabases of sequencing data and 85 million to 100 million unique TCR sequences. Points the paper makes about the study in general: A group of highly shared sequence variants was considered likely to be a technical artifact of the sequencing pipeline. In an earlier analysis of approximately 600 of the donors, most TCR beta V segments were observed in productive rearrangements about 87% or about 30% of the time, broadly matching IMGT annotations. Only TCR beta chains were sequenced in this cohort, and the absence of alpha or paired-chain data limited detectable features. A later genetic analysis associated a missense DCLRE1C variant with V-gene and J-gene trimming of TCR beta chains, and an independent cohort replicated the association. In a later analysis, the rate of TCR association differed among HLA loci, with DRB1 alleles having the most associated TCRs and HLA-C alleles having the fewest. Most TCR sequences were observed very rarely across donors, whereas some public TCRs were present in many individuals. CMV serostatus was the only immune exposure information available for the cohort. Compared with the roughly 700-donor mean, donors in an Asian-associated ancestry cluster had fewer N-insertions in productive TCRs, according to a later genetic analysis. Compared with equally common non-associated chains, HLA-associated TCR beta chains in a later analysis were more clonally expanded and had lower generation probabilities. Linkage disequilibrium might explain the correlated functional status among segregating V segments, but an unknown experimental factor could not be ruled out. A further reported finding was that TCR beta sequences accurately predicted the HLA-A and HLA-B alleles for most subjects in the first cohort. The 87-base-pair reads could not distinguish some IMGT-functional V segments, including TRBV6-2 and TRBV6-3, so those segments were excluded. Because some donors lacked HLA typing at each locus, the association tests relied only on the typed subset. According to the authors, the approach could potentially be generalized to other disease states and immunological phenotypes. Cytomegalovirus status was reported to be diagnosed by the classifier with high specificity and sensitivity in both the original and validation cohorts. According to a later analysis, parvovirus B19, influenza, CMV and Epstein-Barr virus appeared linked to several top co-occurrence clusters. At a false discovery rate of 0.05, a later analysis linked around 17,000 TCR beta sequences to specific HLA alleles. The earlier analysis of around 600 of the donors excluded around 17 rarely observed V segments, including chromosome 9 orphons, because counts were too low. In vitro tests confirmed that three of the cytomegalovirus-associated TCR beta chains recognize cytomegalovirus antigens. A later analysis found that most CMV-associated TCR beta chains appeared HLA-restricted, with HLA associations seemingly driven largely by CMV exposure. In the study, roughly 160 TCR beta chains were listed as associated with cytomegalovirus. When HLA alleles, especially DR and DQ, strongly co-occurred, attributing TCR associations to individual alleles was difficult. Sequencing depth was assumed to be roughly uniform across donors in the presence/absence analyses, though that assumption may not hold.

The cohort comprised fewer than 750 healthy bone marrow donors. All cohort members were sampled while nominally healthy, although unrecorded immune exposures were likely present. The donor was CMV seropositive and was included in the group of approximately 310 seropositive cohort members. A peripheral blood sample was provided by each donor, and peripheral blood mononuclear cells were used for TCR beta sequencing. The Qiagen DNeasy Blood Extraction Kit was used to extract genomic DNA from the blood cell samples. As encoded in the germline V gene, CDR1 is MGHRA while CDR2 is YSYEKL. The CDR3 goes from the cysteine to the phenylalanine over 15 residues. Only CDR3 DNA is held: 45 bases, read in frame from base 1. Trimming removed 0 bases from V and 7 bases from J, leaving 13 bases between the germline ends. Comment on this clone: What antigen it recognizes has not been identified. It has no much larger one-base neighbor in the sample; base qualities were not kept.

The receptor library was made with the immunoSEQ multiplex PCR assay. A mixture of 60 forward primers for TCR Vbeta segments and 13 reverse primers for TCR Jbeta segments was used in the multiplex PCR. The CDR3 region of rearranged TCR beta genes was amplified from genomic DNA with a multiplex PCR assay. On the Illumina HiSeq System, the amplified TCR beta libraries were sequenced as 87-base-pair reads. Per the original workflow: A later analysis tallied roughly 80 million unique TCR beta chains across the 640 or so repertoires, and approximately 9.9 million of those chains were shared by two or more donors. To remove PCR and sequencing errors, raw reads were error-corrected and collapsed into unique sequences using a nearest-neighbor algorithm that merged closely related sequences. CDR3 sequences were aligned to IMGT reference sequences to assign V, D and J gene segments. For a sequence to be retained, at least a six-nucleotide match to both a V gene segment and a J gene segment was required. Rearrangements were called productive when the CDR3 lacked stop codons and stayed in frame with V and J; all others were non-productive. Following IMGT convention, CDR3 was defined as the stretch from the second conserved V-encoded cysteine to the conserved J-encoded phenylalanine. The earlier analysis of 587 of the donors excluded any sequence lacking an unambiguous match to a single V gene segment. An earlier analysis of a few hundred of the donors called V segments functional above 56.7% productive rearrangements and segregating when the between-donor standard deviation exceeded 5%. A statistical classification framework was built for diagnosing cytomegalovirus status from the catalog of TCR beta chain sequences. In a later analysis, TCR nucleotide sequences were compared against IMGT/GENE-DB human TR gene sequences so that V and J genes could be assigned. A later analysis assigned CDR3 sequences and most-parsimonious VDJ recombination scenarios with the TCRdist pipeline. A later analysis defined each TCR beta chain by its CDR3 amino acid sequence plus V-gene family, and excluded reads lacking a unique V-gene family. In a later analysis, 550 to 650 highly shared, low-generation-probability nucleotide sequences were removed to address suspected cross-contamination and a sequencing artifact. In a later analysis, a clonal expansion index was calculated for each public chain from normalized within-repertoire ranks of inferred template counts. A later analysis computed generation probabilities with a VDJ recombination model fitted to out-of-frame rearrangements, and checked the results against IGoR. In a later analysis, TCR-TCR, TCR-HLA and TCR-CMV co-occurrence was scored with hypergeometric tests, and a repertoire-size bias correction was applied to TCR pairs. A later analysis estimated false discovery rates by permuting HLA or CMV assignments 20 times. In a later analysis, co-occurring TCRs were grouped with DBSCAN, and TCRdist sequence similarity was added when clustering was performed within HLA-allele-positive subsets. Co-occurrence clustering excluded repertoires with fewer than 30,000 or more than 120,000 public chains, plus five with anomalous nucleotide sharing. The immuneACCESS repertoire file appears here via TCRdb, limited to in-frame rearrangements. These files lack a portion of the clones; in checked studies, under half of the deficit traces to unresolved V genes, and the cause of the others is not known. V and J calls and clone size are as listed in that table; D and trimming were resolved from the DNA. The sample includes about 120,000 clones, with approximately 81% observed a single time. Over 3.5% of the sample lies in the top ten.

This receptor chain uses TRBV4-1 and TRBJ1-5; a confident D gene designation cannot be given. Source material: PBMCs. The source is a man in his thirties or forties in good health and CMV-seropositive. The nucleotide sequence reads TGCGCCAGCAGCCAAGATACCCAGGTCCCCCAGCCCCAGCATTTT. Translated, it reads CASSQDTQVPQPQHF.